The 31 T cell receptor beta chains reported below all come from one sample, sequenced in a study of Ad26.COV2.S vaccination and SARS-CoV-2 variants (dated by TCRdb to 2020 to 2023). Taken with the paper, the label for treatment or condition translates to: around 19 received Ad26.COV2.S at low or high dose, single or two shots; roughly five received placebo; per-sample allocation not given. Repertoires of vaccine and placebo recipients were sequenced from samples taken on day 63 after the first injection. Libraries were made using the immunoSEQ multiplex PCR assay. TCRdb limited this immuneACCESS table to in-frame rearrangements with V and J called. A share of clones is missing; checked studies link under half to unresolved V genes, and the rest is unexplained. The table for this sample lists around 450,000 clones; 89% of them were counted only once. Together, the top ten hold 2.5% of the sample.

This sample comprised peripheral blood, obtained in a trial of Ad26.COV2.S vaccine versus placebo. These receptor sequences come from a person between 18 and 65 years old who received the Ad26.COV2.S COVID-19 vaccine or a placebo.

The chain couples TRBV10-1 to TRBJ2-7, with no clear D. Per the germline V gene, CDR1 is WNHNN and CDR2 is SYGVQD (reference sequence). This CDR3 has 17 amino acids. Trimming pared 10 bases from V and 0 bases from J, leaving 25 bases between. The CDR3 here is CATNSLPGLTGSYEQYV. As DNA, the CDR3 is TGCGCCACCAATTCGCTGCCTGGCCTCACGGGCTCCTACGAGCAGTACGTC.

This chain joins TRBV7-2 and TRBJ2-7; 8 nucleotides align to TRBD2. Germline assignment: CDR1 SGHTA and CDR2 FQGNSA. After removal of 4 bases from V and 3 bases from J, the junction contained 20 bases not matched to a gene. The CDR3 consists of 19 residues. This CDR3 is CASSSPRRGATGTYYEQYF. The DNA for the CDR3 is TGTGCCAGCAGCTCCCCACGGCGGGGGGCCACGGGGACCTACTACGAGCAGTACTTC.

The rearrangement uses TRBV2 and TRBJ1-3; 8 bases are a match to TRBD1. Germline V gene sequence: CDR1 SNHLY, CDR2 FYNNEI. Trimming took 5 bases from V and 2 from J; bases not matched to a gene: 11. CDR3 size: 17 residues. The CDR3 sequence: CASSLRQGTYTGNTIYF. The CDR3 DNA is TGTGCCAGCAGTCTAAGACAGGGGACTTATACTGGAAACACCATATATTTT.

The chain recombines TRBV4-3 with TRBJ2-4; D not resolved. With 4 bases removed from V and 0 bases from J, the gap between germline ends came to 4 bases. This CDR3 has 13 residues. The germline V gene encodes CDR1 LGHNA and CDR2 YSLEER. The CDR3 DNA reads as TGCGCCAGCAGCCGGGGAGCCAAAAACATTCAGTACTTC. This translates into CASSRGAKNIQYF.

The CDR3 nucleotides read TGTGCCAGAAGCTGCCAGGAACAGGGGACCTACGAGCAGTACGTC. Translated, it gives CARSCQEQGTYEQYV. The gene calls are TRBV5-3 and TRBJ2-7; 7 bases fit TRBD1. TRBV5-3 carries the ORF label, with uncertain function. Unmatched junction bases numbered 8, after V lost 3 bases and J lost 2 bases. The CDR3 totals 15 residues.

The V and J genes are TRBV11-2 and TRBJ1-1; the match to TRBD1 covers 10 bases. The CDR3 runs to 14 residues. The V and J ends lost 3 bases and 7 bases, in that order; junction bases with no gene match: 5. Germline loops: CDR1 SGHAT, CDR2 FQNNGV. CDR3 nucleotide sequence: TGTGCCAGCAGCTTCTCGACAGGGGGCAATGAAGCTTTCTTT. This translates into CASSFSTGGNEAFF. The variable domain in full, completed from reference TRBV11-2 and TRBJ1-1, reads EAGVAQSPRYKIIEKRQSVAFWCNPISGHATLYWYQQILGQGPKLLIQFQNNGVVDDSQLPKDRFSAERLKGVDSTLKIQPAKLEDSAVYLCASSFSTGGNEAFFGQGTRLTVV.

The chain employs TRBV28 and TRBJ1-6, with D possibly TRBD1 on 6 matching bases. Germline V CDR1 and CDR2: MDHEN, SYDVKM. This CDR3 has 14 residues. Deletions cut 11 bases from V and 3 bases from J, with 14 bases between. CDR3 region: CASLWGLYNSPLHF. The CDR3 DNA follows: TGTGCCTCCCTGTGGGGGCTCTATAATTCACCCCTCCACTTT.

This clone has a single count. The chain combines TRBV7-2 with TRBJ2-1; 7 bases map to TRBD1. The CDR3 sequence is 14 residues long. J was trimmed by 6 bases and V by 3 bases; bases with no gene match: 5. Germline CDR1 and CDR2: SGHTA and FQGNSA. In nucleotides, the CDR3 is TGTGCCAGCAGCTTGGGACAGACCGGCAATGAGCAGTTCTTC. It is translated as CASSLGQTGNEQFF.

This chain connects TRBV4-3 to TRBJ2-5, with D possibly being TRBD2 (5 bases). Trimming took off 0 bases at V and 2 bases at J, with 13 bases between the two ends. In germline, CDR1 is LGHNA, CDR2 YSLEER. This CDR3 has 16 residues. Written as DNA, the CDR3 is TGCGCCAGCAGCCAAGATCCCGGGGTCGGGCAAGAGACCCAGTACTTC. Translation gives CASSQDPGVGQETQYF.

The sample holds one count of this clone. V is TRBV4-3 and J is TRBJ2-4; unclear D gene. V lost 1 base, J lost 2 bases, and 18 bases lay in between. CDR1 and CDR2 from the germline V gene are LGHNA and YSLEER. The CDR3 loop spans 18 amino acids. The CDR3 loop reads CASSQVHSSLVSKNIQYF. The CDR3 DNA sequence: TGCGCCAGCAGCCAAGTCCACTCAAGCCTAGTGTCCAAAAACATTCAGTACTTC.

The chain uses TRBV29-1 and TRBJ1-1, with D possibly being TRBD1 (6 bases). Deletions cut 8 bases from V and 6 bases from J, with 19 bases between. From germline, CDR1 is SQVTM and CDR2 ANQGSEA. This CDR3 spans 13 amino acids. CDR3: CSTQRGEGAEAFF. DNA of the CDR3: TGCAGCACCCAAAGGGGGGAAGGCGCTGAAGCTTTCTTT.

The V call is TRBV18, the J call TRBJ1-3; 8 nucleotides align to TRBD1. The germline V gene encodes CDR1 KGHSH and CDR2 LQKENI. The J segment lost 0 bases and the V segment lost 6 bases, leaving 7 bases of the junction unmatched. The length of the CDR3 is 16 residues. For the CDR3, the DNA is TGTGCCAGCTCGCCGGGACAGGCGCACTCTGGAAACACCATATATTTT. It specifies CASSPGQAHSGNTIYF. The variable domain in full, completed from reference TRBV18 and TRBJ1-3, reads NAGVMQNPRHLVRRRGQEARLRCSPMKGHSHVYWYRQLPEEGLKFMVYLQKENIIDESGMPKERFSAEFPKEGPSILRIQQVVRGDSAAYFCASSPGQAHSGNTIYFGEGSWLTVV.

The rearrangement joins TRBV3-1 (or the pseudogene TRBV3-2) to TRBJ1-1; a possible D gene is TRBD1 (5 bases). Germline assignment: CDR1 LGHDT and CDR2 YNNKEL (reference sequence). V was pared by 1 base and J by 3 bases, with 9 bases between. The CDR3 covers 14 residues. CDR3 DNA sequence: TGTGCCAGCAGCCAAGGGGGGACCGACACTGAAGCTTTCTTT. This translates into CASSQGGTDTEAFF.

The rearrangement uses TRBV3-1 (or the pseudogene TRBV3-2) and TRBJ2-2; 10 bases fit TRBD1. From germline, CDR1 is LGHDT and CDR2 YNNKEL (reference sequence). J lost 4 bases, V lost 2 bases, and 10 bases had no gene match. This CDR3 contains 18 residues. CDR3: CASSQLPGTGVTTGELFF. For the CDR3, the DNA is TGTGCCAGCAGCCAATTACCCGGGACAGGGGTCACCACCGGGGAGCTGTTTTTT.

The CDR3 spells CATTRQGRPGNTEAFF. CDR3 DNA sequence: TGTGCCACTACCAGGCAGGGGCGTCCGGGGAACACTGAAGCTTTCTTT. The chain carries TRBV2 and TRBJ1-1; TRBD1 might be the D (6 bases). The length of the CDR3 is 16 residues. V was trimmed by 10 bases and J by 1 base, leaving 22 bases between them. Looked up from germline, CDR1 is SNHLY and CDR2 is FYNNEI.

The rearrangement uses TRBV4-1 and TRBJ2-5; D is possibly TRBD1 (6 bases). The CDR3 runs to 14 residues. Trimming took 6 bases from V and 5 from J, leaving 16 bases between them. Per germline, CDR1 MGHRA and CDR2 YSYEKL. Here the CDR3 DNA reads TGCGCCAGCAGATCCACAGGGATCGGGGAGACCCAGTACTTC. Translated: CASRSTGIGETQYF.

This chain links TRBV30 with TRBJ2-5, with 7 nucleotides matching TRBD1. Germline trimming cut 0 bases from V and 5 bases from J; bases unmatched to any gene: 6. CDR1 is GTSNPN, CDR2 SVGIG, per germline (reference sequence). The CDR3 totals 14 residues. The CDR3 DNA is TGTGCCTGGAGTGTTGAGGGGGCGGAGGAGACCCAGTACTTC. This gives the protein CAWSVEGAEETQYF.

The chain recombines TRBV11-3 with TRBJ1-4; D remains unclear. V was trimmed by 3 bases and J by 8 bases, leaving 13 bases between them. Per the germline V gene, CDR1 is SGHNT and CDR2 is YENEEA. The CDR3 is 14 amino acids. The CDR3 reads CASSFKNLGEKLFF. Here the CDR3 DNA reads TGTGCCAGCAGCTTCAAAAATCTGGGGGAAAAACTGTTTTTT.

V usage is TRBV5-5 and J usage is TRBJ1-2, with D maybe TRBD1 (6 bases). Per germline, CDR1 SGHKS and CDR2 YYEKEE (reference sequence). Trimming pared 2 bases from V and 2 bases from J, leaving 13 bases between. The CDR3 consists of 15 residues. The CDR3 region has the DNA TGTGCCAGCAGCTTATCACAGGGTGGAAACTATGGCTACACCTTC. It yields the protein CASSLSQGGNYGYTF.

V gene TRBV7-9 combines with J gene TRBJ1-2; 9 positions agree with TRBD1. This CDR3 comprises 14 residues. In germline, CDR1 is SEHNR, CDR2 FQNEAQ (reference sequence). J was trimmed by 8 bases and V by 5 bases; bases with no gene match: 9. The CDR3 DNA is TGTGCCAGCAGCATCGACAGGGGGGCCTCCGGCTACACCTTC. Encoded protein: CASSIDRGASGYTF.

The chain combines TRBV7-8 with TRBJ2-4; 8 nucleotides line up with TRBD2. The CDR3 is 16 amino acids. With V trimmed by 1 base and J by 7 bases, 9 bases remained unmatched. Germline values: CDR1 SGHVS, CDR2 FQNEAQ. CDR3 loop: CASSLGGGTGANIQYF. The CDR3 bases are TGTGCCAGCAGCTTAGGCGGGGGGACGGGCGCCAACATTCAGTACTTC.

The chain combines TRBV30 with TRBJ1-3; TRBD1 is a possible D gene (5 bases). The CDR3 length is 15 residues. V was cut by 7 bases and J by 9 bases, with 25 bases left in between. Germline CDR1 GTSNPN, CDR2 SVGIG (reference sequence). In nucleotides, the CDR3 is TGTGCCTCCCTCCGGGACGCGGCCTCGGTGCGCACCATATATTTT. It yields the protein CASLRDAASVRTIYF.

This clone came up once. The CDR3 loop reads CAWRLAGGSTDTQYF. CDR3 nucleotides: TGTGCCTGGAGACTAGCGGGGGGGAGCACAGATACGCAGTATTTT. V is TRBV30 and J is TRBJ2-3, with 13 bases matching TRBD2. CDR3 size: 15 residues. V was pared by 3 bases and J by 0 bases, with 0 bases of the junction left unmatched. Germline CDR1 is GTSNPN and CDR2 is SVGIG (reference sequence).

The chain carries TRBV7-2 and TRBJ2-3; TRBD2 agrees at 13 bases. CDR1 and CDR2 from the germline V gene are SGHTA and FQGNSA. The CDR3 has 15 residues. V lost 5 bases and J lost 11; bases outside the gene matches: 10. The CDR3, as DNA: TGTGCCAGCAGCGCCGACGATAGACTAGCGGGAGGGCAGTATTTT. Translating gives CASSADDRLAGGQYF.

The chain couples TRBV5-1 to TRBJ1-3, with TRBD1 matching 8 bases. J lost 12 bases, V lost 4 bases, and 9 bases had no gene match. The CDR3 is 13 residues long. The germline V gene encodes CDR1 SGHRS and CDR2 YFSETQ. The CDR3 coding sequence is TGCGCCAGCAGCCTGGACTCGGGGACAGGCATATATTTT. Amino acid sequence: CASSLDSGTGIYF.

V gene TRBV5-1 combines with J gene TRBJ2-7; D gene ambiguous. Germline V gives CDR1 SGHRS, CDR2 YFSETQ. The CDR3 consists of 14 residues. V shed 4 bases and J shed 2 bases, with 13 bases lying between them. CDR3 in amino acids: CASSPIANPYEQYF. CDR3 coding DNA: TGCGCCAGCAGCCCGATCGCTAATCCCTACGAGCAGTACTTC.

The chain employs TRBV14 and TRBJ1-2, with 9 bases that match TRBD1. Germline trimming cut 1 base from V and 4 bases from J; bases unmatched to any gene: 7. Germline values: CDR1 SGHDN, CDR2 FVKESK. This CDR3 is built from 16 residues. As DNA, the CDR3 is TGTGCCAGCAGCCAAGGAGGACAGGGGCGGTTCTATGGCTACACCTTC. This translates into CASSQGGQGRFYGYTF.

The table lists this clone with a count of one. The chain carries TRBV7-9 and TRBJ1-3; D call uncertain. The germline V and J ends were trimmed by 4 bases and 2 bases, with 15 bases remaining between them. The CDR3 is 16 residues long. Per germline, CDR1 SEHNR and CDR2 FQNEAQ (reference sequence). CDR3 bases: TGTGCCAGCAGCTCGAACCGGGCCCAACCTGGAAACACCATATATTTT. It is translated as CASSSNRAQPGNTIYF. The variable domain in full, completed from reference TRBV7-9 and TRBJ1-3, reads DTGVSQNPRHKITKRGQNVTFRCDPISEHNRLYWYRQTLGQGPEFLTYFQNEAQLEKSRLLSDRFSAERPKGSFSTLEIQRTEQGDSAMYLCASSSNRAQPGNTIYFGEGSWLTVV.

The rearrangement links TRBV15 to TRBJ1-2; 10 bases fit TRBD1. V shed 0 bases and J 4 bases; nucleotides not matched to a gene: 8. This CDR3 contains 17 residues. Germline CDR1 and CDR2: LNHNV and YYDKDF (reference sequence). Written as DNA, the CDR3 is TGTGCCACCAGCAGAGATGTGGGACAGGGGTCCCTCTATGGCTACACCTTC. The encoded protein is CATSRDVGQGSLYGYTF.

This chain uses TRBV27 with TRBJ2-2; the D gene is possibly TRBD2 (5 bases). The V end lost 2 bases, the J end lost 7 bases, and 14 bases lay between the germline ends. Germline V gene sequence: CDR1 MNHEY, CDR2 SMNVEV (reference sequence). The CDR3 loop spans 15 amino acids. This CDR3 is CASSLAWRNGGELFF. The DNA of the CDR3 is TGTGCCAGCAGTTTAGCCTGGAGGAATGGCGGGGAGCTGTTTTTT.

Comment on this clone: The sample contains more than one DNA sequence encoding this CDR3. The rearrangement links TRBV20-1 to TRBJ2-1; no clear D gene. The germline gives CDR1 DFQATT, CDR2 SNEGSKA (reference sequence). This CDR3 region has 11 residues. V lost 4 bases, J lost 1 base, and 2 bases lay in between. CDR3 coding DNA: TGCAGTGCTACGTCCTACAATGAGCAGTTCTTC. Translating it yields CSATSYNEQFF.